These 19 T cell receptor beta chains were sequenced from one sample in a study of vaccination effects on CD4 cells after COVID-19. Only in-frame clones appear in the TCRdb table, and some are missing; sequencing was by immunoSEQ multiplex PCR. The table has about 41,000 clones, over 75% seen once; the top ten hold about 3.1%. Sequencing was preceded by expansion of antigen-specific CD4+ T cells with viral peptide pools in the ViraFEST assay. Investigators separated out CD4+ T cells once around 9 days of culture had passed. The study found no prior SARS-CoV-2 infection in the vaccine recipients, who tested negative for nucleocapsid antibodies. These TCRs are of unknown antigen specificity. This specimen was CD4+ T cells from PBMCs cultured with HCoV-NL63 spike peptides, taken before COVID-19 vaccination. The receptors were gathered from a human donor who received a COVID-19 vaccine.

This chain connects TRBV7-2 to TRBJ2-3; D uncertain. The length of the CDR3 is 12 residues. The germline gives CDR1 SGHTA, CDR2 FQGNSA. V gave up 1 base and J gave up 5 bases, with 4 bases separating them. The CDR3 DNA reads as TGTGCCAGCAGCTTAGACCGAGATACGCAGTATTTT. Amino acids: CASSLDRDTQYF.

The chain recombines TRBV5-1 with TRBJ2-5, with D possibly being TRBD1 or TRBD2 (6 bases each). Between the trimmed V and J ends, which lost 1 base and 4 bases, there was a span of 11 bases. The germline CDR1 and CDR2 sequences are SGHRS and YFSETQ. The CDR3 spans 14 residues. The DNA for the CDR3 is TGCGCCAGCAGCTTGAGAGGGGGAGGAGAGACCCAGTACTTC. Encoded protein: CASSLRGGGETQYF.

This rearrangement joins TRBV28 to TRBJ2-3; 8 nucleotides match TRBD1. This CDR3 is built from 15 residues. The V gene's germline CDR1 is MDHEN and CDR2 SYDVKM. V shed 5 bases and J 4 bases; nucleotides not matched to a gene: 8. The CDR3 nucleotides read TGTGCCAGCAGTCTTAGGACAGGGCACCCAGATACGCAGTATTTT. Protein sequence: CASSLRTGHPDTQYF.

The J gene is TRBJ1-5, the V gene TRBV18, with 7 positions matching TRBD1. Trimming cost V 3 bases and J 5 bases; bases outside gene matches: 4. The CDR3 length is 14 residues. CDR1 and CDR2 from the germline V gene are KGHSH and LQKENI. The CDR3 DNA sequence: TGTGCCAGCTCACCGTACAGGGGCGATCAGCCCCAGCATTTT. Its protein product is CASSPYRGDQPQHF.

The V call is TRBV21-1, the J call TRBJ2-3; the table's TRBD2 call for D was not verified on the DNA. TRBV21-1 is termed a pseudogene. The CDR3 is made up of 13 amino acids. CDR3 bases: TGTGCCAGCAGCGTCCGGGGCACAGATACGCAGTATTTT. Translated: CASSVRGTDTQYF.

The genes are TRBV6-6 and TRBJ2-7; TRBD2 aligns across 9 bases. The CDR3 loop spans 15 amino acids. V shed 6 bases, J shed 0 bases, and the junction held 6 bases outside the gene matches. CDR1 and CDR2 (germline): MNHNY, SVGAGI (reference sequence). CDR3 protein: CASSQTSGRSYEQYV. The CDR3 DNA reads TGTGCCAGCAGCCAGACTAGCGGACGCTCCTACGAGCAGTACGTC.

The rearrangement joins TRBV12-3 or TRBV12-4 to TRBJ2-2; possible D gene TRBD2, 6 bases. The germline V and J ends were trimmed by 7 bases and 5 bases, with 11 bases remaining between them. The CDR3 contains 13 residues. In DNA, the CDR3 is TGTGCCAGCAAAAGAGGAGGGACCGGGGAGCTGTTTTTT. Protein: CASKRGGTGELFF.

The chain recombines TRBV4-1 with TRBJ2-3; TRBD2 matches 14 bases. The CDR3 runs to 20 residues. Germline V CDR1 and CDR2: MGHRA, YSYEKL. Unmatched junction bases numbered 10, after V lost 2 bases and J lost 0 bases. The CDR3 sequence: CASSQQTSGGAPPSTDTQYF. Here the CDR3 DNA reads TGCGCCAGCAGCCAACAGACTAGCGGGGGGGCCCCCCCTAGCACAGATACGCAGTATTTT.

V and J are TRBV28 and TRBJ1-3; TRBD1 is a possible D gene (6 bases). The CDR3 covers 18 residues. Germline V CDR1 and CDR2: MDHEN, SYDVKM. Trimming cost V 1 base and J 1 base, with 17 bases left between them. CDR3 DNA: TGTGCCAGCAGTTTATTGAGGTTACAGGGCGGTTCTGGAAACACCATATATTTT. Protein sequence: CASSLLRLQGGSGNTIYF.

The rearrangement joins TRBV6-5 to TRBJ2-3, with a tentative D call TRBD2 (5 bases). This CDR3 comprises 12 residues. From germline, CDR1 is MNHEY and CDR2 SVGAGI. The V end was cut by 7 bases, the J end by 1 base, with 6 bases between. Here the CDR3 DNA reads TGTGCCAGCACCGGGGGCACAGATACGCAGTATTTT. This gives the protein CASTGGTDTQYF.

The gene calls are TRBV3-1 (or the pseudogene TRBV3-2) and TRBJ1-1; D call uncertain. The germline V gene has CDR1 LGHDT and CDR2 YNNKEL (reference sequence). The CDR3 is made up of 12 amino acids. V was clipped by 2 bases and J by 3 bases, with 4 bases between them. CDR3 sequence reads: CASSQSDTEAFF. Written as DNA, the CDR3 is TGTGCCAGCAGCCAATCGGACACTGAAGCTTTCTTT.

This chain links TRBV15 with TRBJ2-5, with D unclear. The CDR3 covers 14 residues. In germline, CDR1 is LNHNV, CDR2 YYDKDF (reference sequence). Trimming took off 3 bases at V and 3 bases at J, with 11 bases between the two ends. The CDR3 region has the DNA TGTGCCACCAGCAGTCGTCGGACGGAAGAGACCCAGTACTTC. It translates to CATSSRRTEETQYF.

This chain links TRBV29-1 with TRBJ1-1, with D unresolved. Trimming pared 8 bases from V and 1 base from J, leaving 5 bases between. The germline V gene has CDR1 SQVTM and CDR2 ANQGSEA. The CDR3 contains 10 residues. The CDR3 here is CSFGNTEAFF. CDR3 sequence (DNA): TGCAGCTTTGGGAACACTGAAGCTTTCTTT.

This clone was seen a few times. The V and J genes are TRBV24-1 and TRBJ2-5; D is tentatively TRBD1 or TRBD2 (6 bases each). The V gene lost 5 bases and the J gene lost 5 bases, with 8 bases spanning the gap. This CDR3 spans 12 amino acids. The germline V gene has CDR1 KGHDR and CDR2 SFDVKD. The CDR3 DNA follows: TGTGCCACCAGTGGGGGGGCTGAGACCCAGTACTTC. Its translation: CATSGGAETQYF.

The rearrangement links TRBV2 to TRBJ2-7; a possible D gene is TRBD1 (6 bases). The CDR3 totals 14 residues. Germline assignment: CDR1 SNHLY and CDR2 FYNNEI. Trimming shortened V by 5 bases and J by 6 bases, and 17 bases separated the two germline ends. Written as DNA, the CDR3 is TGTGCCAGCAGTCCCCCTCGAGGGACAAGCGAGCAGTACGTC. The encoded protein is CASSPPRGTSEQYV.

The CDR3 DNA reads TGTGCCAGCAACGGCATTACCTACGAGCAGTACGTC. It specifies CASNGITYEQYV. The chain combines TRBV6-5 with TRBJ2-7, with D unresolved. The CDR3 consists of 12 residues. V lost 7 bases, J lost 2 bases, and 9 bases lay in between. Germline V CDR1 and CDR2: MNHEY, SVGAGI.

This chain uses TRBV6-5 with TRBJ2-7; 10 nucleotides agree with TRBD1. The CDR3 length is 14 residues. V shed 6 bases and J 1 base; nucleotides not matched to a gene: 3. Germline CDR1 MNHEY, CDR2 SVGAGI. DNA for the CDR3: TGTGCCAGCAGCCCGGGACAGGGGTCCTACGAGCAGTACGTC. It yields the protein CASSPGQGSYEQYV.

The chain employs TRBV19 and TRBJ1-2, with D tentatively TRBD1 (6 bases). Per the germline V gene, CDR1 is LNHDA and CDR2 is SQIVND (reference sequence). The CDR3 is 17 amino acids. Trimming cost V 7 bases and J 5 bases, with 26 bases left between them. The CDR3 region has the DNA TGTGCCAGTACGAAAAAGGGGGAATCTCAGGGAATATATGGCTACACCTTC. It is translated as CASTKKGESQGIYGYTF.

To note about this clone: Germline is not matched at one junction end, which may reflect a read error. The rearrangement uses TRBV24-1 and TRBJ1-2; D not certain. The CDR3 contains 14 residues. CDR1 and CDR2 (germline): KGHDR, SFDVKD. The CDR3 protein is CATSDSGPTLGFSF. The CDR3 DNA reads as TGTGCCACCAGTGATTCCGGACCGACCTTGGGCTTCTCCTTC.